This T cell receptor beta chain was sequenced for a study of human T cells and chemical hapten exposure. Points from the study as a whole: Versus controls, expanded TCRs had significantly more large CDR3 similarity clusters. The study found that DPC sensitization did not change TCRs above 1 in 1000 frequency.

TCRdb analysed the RACE reads with MiXCR anew, one entry per CDR3 protein. Seen here are roughly 74,000 distinct CDR3 sequences, 32% observed once, and the top ten hold 7.5% to 10%. Specified time point: patch test 1, 2 weeks after DPC sensitization. Treatment reported: therapeutic diphenylcyclopropenone sensitization with weekly scalp DPC. V was cut by 5 bases and J by 7 bases, with 11 bases left in between. The CDR3 consists of 13 residues. This clonotype has ten or more counts. Its cognate antigen is unknown. The clonotype comes from a man in his forties with alopecia areata. Some clones in this sample may be carry-over from other donors' samples. This sequence joins TRBV12-3 or TRBV12-4 and TRBJ2-2; D possibly corresponds to TRBD2 (5 bases). The specimen comprised whole blood, sampled in connection with sensitization to the hapten diphenylcyclopropenone (DPC). The CDR3 sequence is CASSPYGVGELFF. CDR3 bases: TGTGCCAGCAGTCCGTACGGGGTCGGGGAGCTGTTTTTT.